A single sample is the source of the 22 T cell receptor beta chains below, sequenced in a study of patients and donors after allogeneic stem cell transplantation. TCRdb redid the calling of the RT-PCR reads with MiXCR, one entry per CDR3 protein. The sample has approximately 170,000 distinct CDR3 sequences, roughly 22% seen once; the top ten hold 20% to 30%. Sequences were obtained from blood, either unsorted or a sorted T cell fraction (not recorded which). The receptors were sampled from a human donor who was either an allogeneic HSCT recipient or a stem cell or donor lymphocyte infusion donor (not recorded which). It is not recorded whose cells these are; they may come from a transplant donor.

A single count supports this clonotype. The rearrangement joins TRBV18 to TRBJ1-1; possible D gene TRBD1, 5 bases. V lost 4 bases, J lost 1 base, and 13 bases lay in between. CDR3 length: 15 amino acids. From germline, CDR1 is KGHSH and CDR2 LQKENI. CDR3: CASSLNGAANTEAFF. The DNA for the CDR3 is TGTGCCAGCTCACTAAACGGGGCCGCGAACACTGAAGCTTTCTTT. The whole variable domain, remainder taken from reference TRBV18 and TRBJ1-1, is NAGVMQNPRHLVRRRGQEARLRCSPMKGHSHVYWYRQLPEEGLKFMVYLQKENIIDESGMPKERFSAEFPKEGPSILRIQQVVRGDSAAYFCASSLNGAANTEAFFGQGTRLTVV.

The chain couples TRBV5-1 to TRBJ1-1; D remains ambiguous. Germline CDR1 reads SGHRS; CDR2 reads YFSETQ. The CDR3 covers 14 residues. Trimming shortened V by 4 bases and J by 7 bases, and 17 bases separated the two germline ends. The CDR3 loop is CASSARFWSGEAFF. CDR3 DNA sequence: TGCGCCAGCAGCGCAAGATTTTGGTCGGGTGAAGCTTTCTTT.

This clonotype was seen many times. The chain is built from TRBV6-6 and TRBJ1-1; D gene ambiguous. The V gene's germline CDR1 is MNHNY and CDR2 SVGAGI (reference sequence). V shed 2 bases and J shed 1 base, with 11 bases lying between them. The CDR3 runs to 15 residues. The CDR3 DNA follows: TGTGCCAGCAGTTACCGGCAGGTCCGGAACACTGAAGCTTTCTTT. This codes for CASSYRQVRNTEAFF.

The table lists this clonotype with a few counts. This rearrangement joins TRBV12-3 or TRBV12-4 to TRBJ1-5, with 11 bases fitting TRBD1. The V and J ends lost 6 bases and 6 bases, in that order; junction bases with no gene match: 13. This CDR3 has 17 amino acids. Here the CDR3 reads CASRRTGGHFDVQPQHF. CDR3 coding DNA: TGTGCCAGCAGACGGACAGGGGGCCACTTTGACGTTCAGCCCCAGCATTTT.

The V call is TRBV12-3 or TRBV12-4, the J call TRBJ2-7, with 8 nucleotides matching TRBD1. The CDR3 sequence is 14 residues long. The J segment lost 6 bases and the V segment lost 3 bases, leaving 7 bases of the junction unmatched. The CDR3 here is CASSFGQGGSEQYF. The CDR3 nucleotides read TGTGCCAGCAGTTTCGGACAGGGAGGATCCGAGCAGTACTTC.

In this sample, this clonotype turned up a few times. V usage is TRBV4-2 and J usage is TRBJ1-1; D uncertain. Germline CDR1 reads LGHNA; CDR2 reads YNFKEQ. Trimming shortened V by 0 bases and J by 1 base, and 3 bases separated the two germline ends. The CDR3 extends over 13 amino acids. The CDR3 DNA is TGTGCCAGCAGCCAAGAACGGAACACTGAAGCTTTCTTT. Its translation is CASSQERNTEAFF.

This clonotype was seen a few times. The V gene is TRBV27, the J gene TRBJ1-3; 11 bases fit TRBD1. The germline V gene has CDR1 MNHEY and CDR2 SMNVEV (reference sequence). Trimming cost V 5 bases and J 3 bases; bases outside gene matches: 12. This CDR3 region has 18 residues. DNA of the CDR3: TGTGCCAGCAGTCCGATTGCCCCGGGACAGGGGGTTGGAAACACCATATATTTT. This gives the protein CASSPIAPGQGVGNTIYF.

The chain links TRBV7-2 to TRBJ1-2; D ambiguous. The CDR3 has 14 amino acids. Germline-derived CDR1 and CDR2 are SGHTA and FQGNSA. V lost 1 base, J lost 3 bases, and 9 bases lay in between. CDR3 sequence reads: CASSLGWTDYGYTF. The CDR3 nucleotides read TGTGCCAGCAGCTTAGGTTGGACGGACTATGGCTACACCTTC. Using reference TRBV7-2 and TRBJ1-2 for the parts outside the CDR3, the full variable domain is GAGVSQSPSNKVTEKGKDVELRCDPISGHTALYWYRQSLGQGLEFLIYFQGNSAPDKSGLPSDRFSAERTGGSVSTLTIQRTQQEDSAVYLCASSLGWTDYGYTFGSGTRLTVV.

This sequence joins TRBV5-1 and TRBJ2-7; D is unclear. Germline CDR1 reads SGHRS; CDR2 reads YFSETQ. This CDR3 contains 14 residues. V gave up 1 base and J gave up 3 bases, with 11 bases separating them. The CDR3 sequence is CASSLRERFYEQYF. CDR3 sequence (DNA): TGCGCCAGCAGCTTGAGGGAAAGGTTCTACGAGCAGTACTTC. Variable domain in full (rest from reference TRBV5-1 and TRBJ2-7): KAGVTQTPRYLIKTRGQQVTLSCSPISGHRSVSWYQQTPGQGLQFLFEYFSETQRNKGNFPGRFSGRQFSNSRSEMNVSTLELGDSALYLCASSLRERFYEQYFGPGTRLTVT.

The count of this clonotype is one. This chain connects TRBV7-2 to TRBJ1-4; TRBD1 is a possible D gene (5 bases). Trimming removed 5 bases at V and 4 bases at J, with 11 bases between. This CDR3 contains 14 residues. The V gene's germline CDR1 is SGHTA and CDR2 FQGNSA. CDR3 amino acids: CASSPGPINEKLFF. The CDR3 DNA reads as TGTGCCAGCAGCCCGGGACCGATTAATGAAAAACTGTTTTTT. Variable domain in full (rest from reference TRBV7-2 and TRBJ1-4): GAGVSQSPSNKVTEKGKDVELRCDPISGHTALYWYRQSLGQGLEFLIYFQGNSAPDKSGLPSDRFSAERTGGSVSTLTIQRTQQEDSAVYLCASSPGPINEKLFFGSGTQLSVL.

This clonotype was seen more than once but under ten times. This chain joins TRBV20-1 and TRBJ1-2; 7 bases fit TRBD1. CDR3 size: 18 residues. J gave up 2 bases and V 0 bases, and 15 bases lay outside the gene matches. Germline CDR1 is DFQATT and CDR2 is SNEGSKA (reference sequence). Written as DNA, the CDR3 is TGCAGTGCTAGAGACGGAGGAAAAGTCCAGGGGGAGAACTATGGCTACACCTTC. Translating it yields CSARDGGKVQGENYGYTF.

In its sample, this clonotype was seen many times. The chain has TRBV12-3 or TRBV12-4 and TRBJ1-6; D gene ambiguous. Between the trimmed V and J ends, which lost 7 bases and 2 bases, there was a span of 9 bases. This CDR3 has 14 residues. The CDR3 region has the DNA TGTGCCAGCACACCCAGCCCCTATAATTCACCCCTCCACTTT. Its translation: CASTPSPYNSPLHF.

About this clonotype: The junction does not match germline at one end; this may be a read error. The chain joins TRBV5-5 to TRBJ1-1; the D is unclear. This CDR3 region has 15 residues. CDR1 and CDR2 (germline): SGHKS, YYEKEE (reference sequence). The CDR3 DNA sequence: TGTGCCAGCAGCTCCCCCAAATCACCAAACACTGTAGCTTTCTTT. Residues: CASSSPKSPNTVAFF.

This chain links TRBV24-1 with TRBJ2-6, with 8 positions matching TRBD1. The CDR3 length is 17 residues. V shed 3 bases, J shed 2 bases, and the junction held 5 bases outside the gene matches. Germline assignment: CDR1 KGHDR and CDR2 SFDVKD. CDR3 nucleotides: TGTGCCACCAGTGATATGACAGGGGAAGCTGGGGCCAACGTCCTGACTTTC. This translates into CATSDMTGEAGANVLTF.

The table lists this clonotype with a few counts. V is TRBV12-3 or TRBV12-4 and J is TRBJ1-1; D unresolved. Between the trimmed V and J ends, which lost 2 bases and 5 bases, there was a span of 9 bases. This CDR3 is 13 amino acids long. Written as DNA, the CDR3 is TGTGCCAGCAGTTTATATGGAGGGACTGAAGCTTTCTTT. This sequence encodes CASSLYGGTEAFF.

This rearrangement joins TRBV5-1 to TRBJ2-2; TRBD2 aligns across 7 bases. Germline V lookup: CDR1 SGHRS, CDR2 YFSETQ. The V gene end was trimmed by 3 bases and the J gene end by 2 bases; junction bases not matched to a gene: 7. The CDR3 has 16 amino acids. The CDR3 DNA sequence: TGCGCCAGCAGCTCCACCGGGACTAAAAACACCGGGGAGCTGTTTTTT. It yields the protein CASSSTGTKNTGELFF.

The chain carries TRBV5-1 and TRBJ1-5; 8 bases are shared with TRBD1. The junction had 7 bases not matched to a gene; V was cut back by 4 bases and J by 7 bases. The CDR3 is made up of 14 amino acids. CDR1 SGHRS and CDR2 YFSETQ come from the germline V gene. CDR3 sequence reads: CASSPGQVGQPQHF. The CDR3, as DNA: TGCGCCAGCAGCCCGGGACAGGTTGGGCAGCCCCAGCATTTT.

The sample holds many counts of this clonotype. CDR3: CASSPTVMNTEAFF. For the CDR3, the DNA is TGTGCCAGCAGCCCTACAGTGATGAACACTGAAGCTTTCTTT. The gene calls are TRBV18 and TRBJ1-1; D uncertain. The germline V gene encodes CDR1 KGHSH and CDR2 LQKENI. Trimming took 8 bases from V and 0 from J, leaving 13 bases between them. CDR3 length equals 14 residues.

Notes on this clonotype: It may be a read error: a sequence one base away is much more abundant. CDR3 in DNA: TGTGCCAGCAGCCCCGAAACAGGGGGCAATCAGCCCCAGCGTTTT. It translates to CASSPETGGNQPQRF. V gene TRBV7-6 combines with J gene TRBJ1-5, with TRBD1 matching over 9 bases. Germline CDR1 is SGHVS and CDR2 is FNYEAQ. CDR3 length: 15 amino acids.

This clonotype was counted ten times or more. The chain carries TRBV29-1 and TRBJ1-2; D is unclear. This CDR3 is built from 12 residues. In germline, CDR1 is SQVTM, CDR2 ANQGSEA. The V end was cut by 5 bases, the J end by 4 bases, with 11 bases between. The CDR3 nucleotides are TGCAGCGTTTCAGATGGGGTCTATGGCTACACCTTC. Protein: CSVSDGVYGYTF.

V and J are TRBV7-2 and TRBJ1-1, with 8 bases identical to TRBD1. Germline CDR1 SGHTA, CDR2 FQGNSA. J was trimmed by 0 bases and V by 5 bases; bases with no gene match: 5. CDR3 length equals 15 residues. The CDR3 loop reads CASSGGTGLNTEAFF. The CDR3 nucleotides are TGTGCCAGCAGCGGGGGGACAGGTCTGAACACTGAAGCTTTCTTT.

This clonotype was counted between two and nine times. The V and J genes are TRBV7-9 and TRBJ2-2; 8 positions match TRBD1. Germline lookup yields CDR1 SEHNR and CDR2 FQNEAQ (reference sequence). The CDR3 has 18 residues. Trimming took 5 bases from V and 0 from J; bases not matched to a gene: 11. The CDR3 nucleotides read TGTGCCAGCAGCCCAGGACAGGGACCAATCGCGAACACCGGGGAGCTGTTTTTT. Protein product: CASSPGQGPIANTGELFF.